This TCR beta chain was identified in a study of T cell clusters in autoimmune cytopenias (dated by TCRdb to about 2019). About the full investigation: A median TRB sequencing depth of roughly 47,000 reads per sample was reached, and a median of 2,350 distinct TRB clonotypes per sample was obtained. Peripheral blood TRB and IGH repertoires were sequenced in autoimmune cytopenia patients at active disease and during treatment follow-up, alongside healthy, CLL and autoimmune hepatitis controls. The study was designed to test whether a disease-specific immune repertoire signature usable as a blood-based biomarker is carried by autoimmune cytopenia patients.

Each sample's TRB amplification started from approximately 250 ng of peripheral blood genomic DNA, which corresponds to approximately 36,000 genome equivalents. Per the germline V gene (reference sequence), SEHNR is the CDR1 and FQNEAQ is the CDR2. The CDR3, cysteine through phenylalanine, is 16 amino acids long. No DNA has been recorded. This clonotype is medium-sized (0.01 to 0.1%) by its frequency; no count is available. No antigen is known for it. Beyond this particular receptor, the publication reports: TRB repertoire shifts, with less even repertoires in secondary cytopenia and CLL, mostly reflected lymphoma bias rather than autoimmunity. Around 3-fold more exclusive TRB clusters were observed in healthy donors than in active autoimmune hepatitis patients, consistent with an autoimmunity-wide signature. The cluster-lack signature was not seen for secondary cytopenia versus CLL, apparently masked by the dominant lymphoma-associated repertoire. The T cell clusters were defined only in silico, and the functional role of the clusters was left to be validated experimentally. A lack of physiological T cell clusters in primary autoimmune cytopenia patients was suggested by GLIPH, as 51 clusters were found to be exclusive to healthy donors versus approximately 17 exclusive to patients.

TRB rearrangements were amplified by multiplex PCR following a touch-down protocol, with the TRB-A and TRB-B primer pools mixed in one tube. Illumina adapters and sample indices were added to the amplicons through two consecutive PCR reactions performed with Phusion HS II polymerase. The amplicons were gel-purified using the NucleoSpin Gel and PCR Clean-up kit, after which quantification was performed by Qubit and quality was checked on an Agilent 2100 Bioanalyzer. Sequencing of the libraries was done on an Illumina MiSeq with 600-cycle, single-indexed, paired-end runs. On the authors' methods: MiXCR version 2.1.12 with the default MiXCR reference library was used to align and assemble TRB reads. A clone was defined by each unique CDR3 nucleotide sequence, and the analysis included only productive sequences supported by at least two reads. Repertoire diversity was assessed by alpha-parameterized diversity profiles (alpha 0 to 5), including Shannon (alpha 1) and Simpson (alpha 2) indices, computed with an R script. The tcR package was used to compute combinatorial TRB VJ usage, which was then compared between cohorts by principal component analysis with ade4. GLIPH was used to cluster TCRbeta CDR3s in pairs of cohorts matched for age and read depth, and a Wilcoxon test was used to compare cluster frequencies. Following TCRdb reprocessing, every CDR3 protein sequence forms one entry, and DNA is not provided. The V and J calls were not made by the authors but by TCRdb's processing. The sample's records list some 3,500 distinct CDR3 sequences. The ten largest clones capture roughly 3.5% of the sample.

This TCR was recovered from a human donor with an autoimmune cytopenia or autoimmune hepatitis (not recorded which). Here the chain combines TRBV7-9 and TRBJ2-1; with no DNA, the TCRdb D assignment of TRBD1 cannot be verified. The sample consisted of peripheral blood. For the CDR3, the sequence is CASSADRTPSYNEQFF.